One sample yielded the 30 T cell receptor beta chains listed below, sequenced in a study of molecular identifiers for immune sequencing clone quantification. One entry per CDR3 protein, called by TCRdb with MiXCR from the PCR reads. Of about 60,000 distinct CDR3 sequences in the sample, 19% were seen once. Sequenced: naive CD8+ T cells from blood, with Jurkat cell RNA spiked in. The subset was: FACS-sorted CD8+CD4-CCR7+CD45RA+ naive T cells. The receptors come from a human donor in good health. Some libraries in this study had Jurkat cell RNA spiked in.

There are many counts of this clonotype. J is TRBJ2-4 and V is TRBV19; 13 nucleotides align to TRBD2. The germline V gene has CDR1 LNHDA and CDR2 SQIVND (reference sequence). The CDR3 sequence is 19 residues long. V lost 5 bases and J lost 0; bases outside the gene matches: 10. The CDR3 bases are TGTGCCAGTAGTTCCACGGGACTAGCGGGATCGTTAGCCAAAAACATTCAGTACTTC. As protein: CASSSTGLAGSLAKNIQYF.

Note on this clonotype: A much larger clone sits a single nucleotide away, making a read error possible. This chain uses TRBV10-3 with TRBJ2-7, with a tentative D call TRBD1 (5 bases). Germline V gene data show CDR1 as ENHRY and CDR2 as SYGVKD. Between the trimmed V and J ends, which lost 4 bases and 2 bases, there was a span of 12 bases. The CDR3 covers 14 residues. Here the CDR3 reads CAISVRGLTYEQYF. The CDR3 region has the DNA TGTGCCATCAGTGTAAGGGGTCTAACCTACGAGCAGTACTTC.

Many counts were recorded for this clonotype. The chain combines TRBV5-4 with TRBJ2-3; D is undetermined. This CDR3 has 15 amino acids. In germline, CDR1 is SGHNT, CDR2 YYREEE (reference sequence). With 2 bases removed from V and 4 bases from J, the gap between germline ends came to 14 bases. The CDR3 reads CASSFLVGFSDTQYF. CDR3 nucleotide sequence: TGTGCCAGCAGCTTTCTGGTCGGGTTCTCAGATACGCAGTATTTT.

This clonotype was picked up a small number of times. This rearrangement joins TRBV7-9 to TRBJ2-1; tentatively, D is TRBD2 (6 bases). The CDR3 sequence is 15 residues long. V was trimmed by 3 bases and J by 4 bases, leaving 13 bases between them. Germline V gives CDR1 SEHNR, CDR2 FQNEAQ (reference sequence). In DNA form, the CDR3 reads TGTGCCAGCAGCTTCGGCGGGATGGGATACAATGAGCAGTTCTTC. It translates to CASSFGGMGYNEQFF.

In its sample, this clonotype was seen many times. The genes are TRBV7-9 and TRBJ2-7; 8 nucleotides agree with TRBD2. J gave up 4 bases and V 5 bases, and 1 base lay outside the gene matches. This CDR3 region has 12 residues. Germline loops: CDR1 SEHNR, CDR2 FQNEAQ (reference sequence). As DNA, the CDR3 is TGTGCCAGCAGCCCGGGGGGGTACGAGCAGTACTTC. Protein: CASSPGGYEQYF.

CDR3 loop: CATSRSESYEQYF. Here the CDR3 DNA reads TGTGCCACCAGCAGGTCCGAATCCTACGAGCAGTACTTC. The chain employs TRBV15 and TRBJ2-7; D gene unclear. Germline V gene data show CDR1 as LNHNV and CDR2 as YYDKDF (reference sequence). V was trimmed by 3 bases and J by 1 base, leaving 7 bases between them. The CDR3 totals 13 residues.

The chain links TRBV4-3 to TRBJ2-7, with D possibly TRBD1 on 5 matching bases. V was shortened by 0 bases and J by 2 bases, with 11 bases between the two germline ends. Per germline, CDR1 LGHNA and CDR2 YSLEER. The CDR3 length is 15 residues. The CDR3 sequence: CASSQDLTGAYEQYF. The CDR3 nucleotides read TGCGCCAGCAGCCAAGATCTTACAGGAGCCTACGAGCAGTACTTC.

The CDR3 spells CATSDLDSGVGDTQYF. The CDR3 nucleotides read TGTGCCACCAGTGATTTGGATAGCGGTGTCGGAGATACGCAGTATTTT. The rearrangement uses TRBV24-1 and TRBJ2-3, with D maybe TRBD2 (6 bases). CDR1 and CDR2 from the germline V gene are KGHDR and SFDVKD. This CDR3 comprises 16 residues. V lost 0 bases, J lost 5 bases, and 14 bases lay in between.

In nucleotides, the CDR3 is TGTGCCAGTAGTTGGAGGAGTGGAAACACCATATATTTT. It is translated as CASSWRSGNTIYF. The V call is TRBV19, the J call TRBJ1-3; unclear D gene. The CDR3 has 13 amino acids. Germline-derived CDR1 and CDR2 are LNHDA and SQIVND (reference sequence). V was clipped by 5 bases and J by 3 bases, with 8 bases between them.

Of note for this clonotype: This may arise from a read error, as a much more abundant clone is one base away. The CDR3 nucleotides are TGTGCCAGTAGTATGGAGAAGGAGTTCAATCAGCCCCAGCATTTT. Protein product: CASSMEKEFNQPQHF. The V and J genes are TRBV19 and TRBJ1-5; D is ambiguous. V lost 3 bases, J lost 3 bases, and 12 bases lay in between. CDR1 and CDR2 from the germline V gene are LNHDA and SQIVND (reference sequence). This CDR3 contains 15 residues.

The chain is built from TRBV19 and TRBJ1-2; D is uncertain. CDR1 is LNHDA, CDR2 SQIVND, per germline (reference sequence). The CDR3 is 13 amino acids. V lost 3 bases and J lost 4, with 9 bases in between. The CDR3 sequence is CASSIATIYGYTF. The DNA for the CDR3 is TGTGCCAGTAGTATTGCGACTATCTATGGCTACACCTTC.

This clonotype has at least ten counts. This chain uses TRBV13 with TRBJ1-5; D unresolved. Trimming removed 7 bases from V and 5 bases from J, with 18 bases in between. The CDR3 contains 15 residues. The germline CDR1 and CDR2 sequences are PRHDT and FYEKMQ (reference sequence). The DNA of the CDR3 is TGTGCCAGCATCACCCCCCTGGACCGGCATCAGCCCCAGCATTTT. Its protein is CASITPLDRHQPQHF.

This clonotype showed up many times. This chain uses TRBV9 with TRBJ2-3; 10 nucleotides line up with TRBD2. Germline V gene data show CDR1 as SGDLS and CDR2 as YYNGEE. The CDR3 is 14 residues long. Losses at the gene ends were 3 bases for V and 4 bases for J; bases not matched to a gene: 2. Here the CDR3 reads CASSASGSADTQYF. DNA of the CDR3: TGTGCCAGCAGCGCTAGCGGGAGCGCAGATACGCAGTATTTT.

There are many counts of this clonotype. The chain combines TRBV3-1 with TRBJ1-5, with D uncertain. With 3 bases removed from V and 0 bases from J, the gap between germline ends came to 9 bases. From germline, CDR1 is LGHDT and CDR2 YNNKEL (reference sequence). The CDR3 covers 15 residues. Here the CDR3 DNA reads TGTGCCAGCAGCCAGGGATCATATAGCAATCAGCCCCAGCATTTT. Translating it yields CASSQGSYSNQPQHF. Filled out from reference TRBV3-1 and TRBJ1-5, the complete variable domain reads DTAVSQTPKYLVTQMGNDKSIKCEQNLGHDTMYWYKQDSKKFLKIMFSYNNKELIINETVPNRFSPKSPDKAHLNLHINSLELGDSAVYFCASSQGSYSNQPQHFGDGTRLSIL.

About this clonotype itself: It may be a read error: a sequence one base away is much more abundant. The V gene is TRBV27, the J gene TRBJ2-1; 8 nucleotides line up with TRBD2. The length of the CDR3 is 16 residues. V shed 4 bases, J shed 2 bases, and the junction held 7 bases outside the gene matches. Germline CDR1 MNHEY, CDR2 SMNVEV (reference sequence). CDR3 in amino acids: CASSSAAGAAYNEQFF. The DNA for the CDR3 is TGTGCCAGCAGTTCGGCAGCGGGAGCGGCCTACAATGAGCAGTTCTTC.

This clonotype was seen repeatedly, ten times or more. The V gene is TRBV24-1, the J gene TRBJ2-3, with no clear D. CDR1 is KGHDR, CDR2 SFDVKD, per germline. V lost 0 bases to trimming and J lost 0 bases, with 9 bases between them. The CDR3 contains 16 residues. The CDR3 reads CATSDLTVTSTDTQYF. In DNA form, the CDR3 reads TGTGCCACCAGTGATTTGACGGTTACTAGCACAGATACGCAGTATTTT.

This clonotype was seen a handful of times. Since a much larger clone is just one base distant, this may be a read error. The chain carries TRBV30 and TRBJ2-2; D possibly corresponds to TRBD2 (6 bases). CDR3 length: 18 residues. Germline lookup yields CDR1 GTSNPN and CDR2 SVGIG (reference sequence). The CDR3 DNA is TGTGCCTTGGACCCAATGGTCGGGATAGTAGGACTATCCGGGGAGCTGCTTTTT. Protein product: CALDPMVGIVGLSGELLF.

The table lists this clonotype with many counts. The chain has TRBV7-8 and TRBJ2-4; weak D call: TRBD1 (6 bases). The CDR3 is made up of 17 amino acids. The V gene lost 1 base and the J gene lost 3 bases, with 16 bases spanning the gap. CDR1 and CDR2 (germline): SGHVS, FQNEAQ. The CDR3 nucleotides are TGTGCCAGCAGCTTAGTTATAGGTGAAGGGGGCAAAAACATTCAGTACTTC. This gives the protein CASSLVIGEGGKNIQYF.

Within the sample, this clonotype is medium-sized. This chain uses TRBV4-1 with TRBJ2-3, with TRBD2 matching 12 bases. This CDR3 is 15 amino acids long. J lost 4 bases, V lost 6 bases, and 5 bases had no gene match. Germline CDR1 and CDR2: MGHRA and YSYEKL. The CDR3 DNA reads as TGCGCCAGCAGTCTAGCGGGAGGGCCTTCAGATACGCAGTATTTT. Translated: CASSLAGGPSDTQYF.

In its sample, this clonotype was seen many times. V usage is TRBV30 and J usage is TRBJ2-1; D unclear. The CDR3 contains 13 residues. Trimming pared 3 bases from V and 5 bases from J, leaving 11 bases between. Germline loops: CDR1 GTSNPN, CDR2 SVGIG (reference sequence). The CDR3 sequence: CAWRSTSDNEQFF. CDR3 DNA: TGTGCCTGGAGAAGTACTTCAGACAATGAGCAGTTCTTC.

This chain links TRBV7-9 with TRBJ2-1; possibly TRBD1 or TRBD2 for D (5 bases each). Germline lookup yields CDR1 SEHNR and CDR2 FQNEAQ (reference sequence). V was trimmed by 6 bases and J by 2 bases, leaving 11 bases between them. This CDR3 spans 14 amino acids. The CDR3 spells CASSWGTTYNEQFF. CDR3 bases: TGTGCCAGCAGTTGGGGGACGACCTACAATGAGCAGTTCTTC.

The V gene is TRBV4-1, the J gene TRBJ1-4; D is possibly TRBD1 (5 bases). This CDR3 is 15 amino acids long. Trimming removed 0 bases from V and 7 bases from J, with 12 bases in between. CDR1 MGHRA and CDR2 YSYEKL come from the germline V gene. For the CDR3, the DNA is TGCGCCAGCAGCCAAGAGGGGGGGAGAGGTGAAAAACTGTTTTTT. Protein sequence: CASSQEGGRGEKLFF.

This clonotype has at least ten counts. The gene calls are TRBV27 and TRBJ2-7; no firm D call. Trimming stripped 5 bases from V and 0 bases from J, with 8 bases between. Germline loops: CDR1 MNHEY, CDR2 SMNVEV (reference sequence). This CDR3 region has 13 residues. CDR3 bases: TGTGCCAGCAGTCGTGGCGGCTCCTACGAGCAGTACTTC. It translates to CASSRGGSYEQYF.

This chain uses TRBV6-1 with TRBJ2-7, with D possibly being TRBD2 (5 bases). V was clipped by 1 base and J by 2 bases, with 15 bases between them. The CDR3 consists of 16 residues. The germline V gene has CDR1 MNHNS and CDR2 SASEGT. CDR3 amino acids: CASSEGGQLYPYEQYF. CDR3 sequence (DNA): TGTGCCAGCAGTGAAGGAGGGCAGCTCTACCCCTACGAGCAGTACTTC.

The sample holds many counts of this clonotype. V gene TRBV27 combines with J gene TRBJ2-1, with TRBD1 identical over 7 bases. Germline values: CDR1 MNHEY, CDR2 SMNVEV (reference sequence). V lost 4 bases to trimming and J lost 5 bases; unmatched junction nucleotides: 11. The CDR3 is 16 amino acids. CDR3 nucleotide sequence: TGTGCCAGCAGTTCCCCACTGGGGGACAGCCACAATGAGCAGTTCTTC. Protein sequence: CASSSPLGDSHNEQFF.

Concerning this clonotype: A much larger clone is a single base away; this may be a read error. This sequence joins TRBV7-6 and TRBJ2-5; 12 bases map to TRBD1. V lost 7 bases and J lost 4; bases outside the gene matches: 10. CDR1 is SGHVS, CDR2 FNYEAQ, per germline. CDR3 length: 16 residues. The chain's CDR3 is CASNSPGTGGRETQYF. In nucleotides, the CDR3 is TGTGCCAGCAACTCTCCCGGGACAGGGGGCCGAGAGACCCAGTACTTC. The complete variable domain, with remaining parts taken from reference TRBV7-6 and TRBJ2-5, reads GAGVSQSPRYKVTKRGQDVALRCDPISGHVSLYWYRQALGQGPEFLTYFNYEAQQDKSGLPNDRFSAERPEGSISTLTIQRTEQRDSAMYRCASNSPGTGGRETQYFGPGTRLLVL.

About this clonotype: A much larger clone lies a single base off, so this may be a read error. V usage is TRBV7-9 and J usage is TRBJ2-3; D tentatively reads TRBD1 or TRBD2 (5 bases each). There are 14 residues in the CDR3. Germline-derived CDR1 and CDR2 are SEHNR and FQNEAQ (reference sequence). The CDR3, as DNA: TGTGTCAGCAGCCCCGGGACGGACCGACATACGCAGTATTTT. Its protein is CVSSPGTDRHTQYF.

Concerning this clonotype itself: One base away lies a much larger clone, so this may be a sequencing read error. CDR3 amino acids: CATSRDLSAPAPGTQHF. As DNA, the CDR3 is TGTGCCACCAGCAGAGATCTAAGTGCTCCAGCTCCCGGGACCCAGCACTTC. The V gene is TRBV15, the J gene TRBJ2-5; D possibly uses TRBD1 or TRBD2 (5 bases each). The germline V gene has CDR1 LNHNV and CDR2 YYDKDF (reference sequence). CDR3 size: 17 residues.

This clonotype appeared many times. V and J are TRBV7-9 and TRBJ2-7; D might be TRBD2 (5 bases). Germline loops: CDR1 SEHNR, CDR2 FQNEAQ (reference sequence). CDR3 length: 13 residues. The V gene lost 6 bases and the J gene lost 0 bases, with 9 bases spanning the gap. CDR3: CASSGGSSYEQYF. The CDR3 nucleotides are TGTGCCAGCAGTGGAGGATCCTCCTACGAGCAGTACTTC.

As regards this clonotype: A much larger clone differs by one base, so this may be a read error. CDR3 amino acids: CARRGYHTEAFF. The CDR3 DNA follows: TGTGCCAGACGAGGGTATCATACTGAAGCTTTCTTT. The V call is TRBV21-1, the J call TRBJ1-1. TRBV21-1 corresponds to a pseudogene. The CDR3 sequence is 12 residues long.